This is a list of T cell receptor beta chains from one sample in a study of cytomegalovirus exposure and HLA in healthy donors. The assay was immunoSEQ multiplex PCR, and TCRdb's table has in-frame clones only and misses some. Among approximately 200,000 clones, over 70% were seen once, and the ten largest hold about 1.5%. Sequenced: PBMCs. The receptor source for this set is a woman aged 18 to 35 in good health and CMV-seronegative. CDR3s include the opening cysteine and the closing phenylalanine or tryptophan. A D gene is named only where the DNA matches it firmly. Not every row has a clone size; where given, it reads once, few, many or a size class.

V	D	J	size	DNA	CDR3
TRBV7-9	-	TRBJ1-2	-	TGTGCCAGCAGCTTAGGAGGGAATGGCTACACCTTC	CASSLGGNGYTF
TRBV5-1	TRBD1	TRBJ1-1	-	TGCGCCAGCAGTAAGGGGGCAGAGACTGAAGCTTTCTTT	CASSKGAETEAFF
TRBV5-1	TRBD1	TRBJ1-1	-	TGCGCCAGCAGCTCCAGGGACAGGAGATGGAACACTGAAGCTTTCTTT	CASSSRDRRWNTEAFF
TRBV7-2	TRBD1	TRBJ2-2	-	TGTGCCAGCAGCACTGGGACAGCAAACACCGGGGAGCTGTTTTTT	CASSTGTANTGELFF
TRBV16	TRBD1	TRBJ1-6	-	TGTGCCAGCAGCCAAGGGACAGGGCGTAATTCACCCCTCCACTTT	CASSQGTGRNSPLHF
TRBV6-5	-	TRBJ2-7	-	TGTGCCAGCAGTTATATGCGCGAGCAGTACTTC	CASSYMREQYF
TRBV14	TRBD2	TRBJ2-7	-	TGTGCCAGCAGCCAAGATCCAGCGGGGGTTAGGGAGCAGTACTTC	CASSQDPAGVREQYF
TRBV27	-	TRBJ2-7	-	TGTGCCAGCAGTTTAAGTCAGGGGGGTTACGAGCAGTACTTC	CASSLSQGGYEQYF
TRBV4-3	-	TRBJ1-3	-	TGCGCCAGCAGCCAAGATCAGGGCCCGTTGGGAAACACCATATATTTT	CASSQDQGPLGNTIYF
TRBV11-2	-	TRBJ1-6	-	TGTGCCAGCAGCTTAGGTCCCCCGTATAATTCACCCCTCCACTTT	CASSLGPPYNSPLHF
TRBV27	TRBD1	TRBJ1-2	-	TGTGCCAGCAGTTTTAAAACAGGGGCCTTCAACTATGGCTACACCTTC	CASSFKTGAFNYGYTF
TRBV2	TRBD2	TRBJ2-1	once	TGTGCCAGCAGTGGGGCTAGCGGCACCTACAATGAGCAGTTCTTC	CASSGASGTYNEQFF
TRBV10-3	-	TRBJ1-4	few	TGTGCCATCAGTTCGGGACTGCGGATATTTGAAAAACTGTTTTTT	CAISSGLRIFEKLFF
TRBV21-1	-	TRBJ2-1	few	TGTGCCAGCAGCAAAGAGGAAACCGGGACTAGCGGGAGCGAATACGACAATGAGCAGTTCTTC	CASSKEETGTSGSEYDNEQFF
TRBV7-9	TRBD1	TRBJ2-7	-	TGTGCCAGCAGCCCCCGGGGACAGGGGGCAGGGGAGCAGTACTTC	CASSPRGQGAGEQYF
TRBV13	TRBD1	TRBJ1-1	-	TGTGCCAGCAGGCCTCCGGGACAGGGTTATAACACTGAAGCTTTCTTT	CASRPPGQGYNTEAFF
TRBV9	TRBD1	TRBJ2-5	-	TGTGCCAGCAGCGTGACAGGGGCAACCTGGGACGGGACCCAGTACTTC	CASSVTGATWDGTQYF
TRBV6-5	-	TRBJ1-2	-	TGTGCCAGCAGTTCCCCTGATTCGGTGATCTATGGCTACACCTTC	CASSSPDSVIYGYTF
TRBV14	-	TRBJ1-2	few	TGTGCCAGCAGCCTGTTGGAGGCAGGATATGGCTACACCTTC	CASSLLEAGYGYTF
TRBV7-9	-	TRBJ1-2	-	TGTGCCAGCAGCTCGGGGGGGGTTGCAGGGTATGGCTACACCTTC	CASSSGGVAGYGYTF
TRBV5-6	TRBD1	TRBJ1-1	-	TGTGCCAGCAGCAGGACAGGTCACACTGAAGCTTTCTTT	CASSRTGHTEAFF
TRBV6-1	TRBD2	TRBJ2-7	once	TGTGCCAGTTCCAGCGGGAGGACAACTTACGAGCAGTACTTC	CASSSGRTTYEQYF
TRBV10-2	-	TRBJ2-1	few	TGCGCCAGCAGCAACGACAGTTTTGGGCGTGGAAAGCAGTTCTTC	CASSNDSFGRGKQFF
TRBV5-1	-	TRBJ1-1	-	TGCGCCAGCAGCTTGGCGGAACAGGGTATTAGAACTGAAGCTTTCTTT	CASSLAEQGIRTEAFF
TRBV5-1	TRBD1	TRBJ2-3	-	TGCGCCAGCAGCCCCGCGAGGGACAGGGAAACAGATACGCAGTATTTT	CASSPARDRETDTQYF
TRBV2	-	TRBJ2-7	once	TGTGCCAGCCTGAGACTAGCCTACGAGCAGTACTTC	CASLRLAYEQYF
TRBV6-5	TRBD1	TRBJ2-2	-	TGTGCCAGCAGTTTGTCTCAGGGGGTGAACACCGGGGAGCTGTTTTTT	CASSLSQGVNTGELFF
TRBV27	-	TRBJ2-5	few	TGTGCCAGCAGTACCCCCAGCAGTAGCAACCAAGAGACCCAGTACTTC	CASSTPSSSNQETQYF
TRBV5-1	TRBD2	TRBJ2-7	once	TGCGCCAGCAGCACCCCTGGGACTAGGTCGAGCTCCTACGAGCAGTACTTC	CASSTPGTRSSSYEQYF
TRBV6-1	TRBD1	TRBJ1-1	-	TGTGCCAGCAGCGAATTCTCAGGGGGCCGGCATACTGAAGCTTTCTTT	CASSEFSGGRHTEAFF
TRBV27	TRBD2	TRBJ2-7	-	TGTGCCAGCAGCCTAGCGGGAGGGCCCGAGCAGTACTTC	CASSLAGGPEQYF
TRBV29-1	-	TRBJ1-2	few	TGCAGCGCTGTGGAGGGGCGACTCGGCGGCTACACCTTC	CSAVEGRLGGYTF
TRBV7-9	-	TRBJ2-3	-	TGTGCCAGCAGCTTAGGATCGGGGAGCCGCACAGATACGCAGTATTTT	CASSLGSGSRTDTQYF
TRBV7-9	-	TRBJ1-5	-	TGTGCCAGCAGCTTTGGAGGGAATCAGCCCCAGCATTTT	CASSFGGNQPQHF
TRBV19	TRBD1	TRBJ2-1	-	TGTGCCAGTACCAAAACTTTAGGGACAGGCTCGGGGAATGAGCAGTTCTTC	CASTKTLGTGSGNEQFF
TRBV27	-	TRBJ1-1	-	TGTGCCAGCAGTTTAGGGCAACTCACTGAAGCTTTCTTT	CASSLGQLTEAFF
TRBV6-1	-	TRBJ2-5	-	TGTGCCAGCCGGGTCCACGGCCAAGAGACCCAGTACTTC	CASRVHGQETQYF
TRBV19	-	TRBJ2-3	-	TGTGCCAGTACCGCGACACTCACAGATACGCAGTATTTT	CASTATLTDTQYF
TRBV4-2	-	TRBJ2-2	-	TGTGCCAGCAGCCAAGATGGGGGGTACACCGGGGAGCTGTTTTTT	CASSQDGGYTGELFF
TRBV5-1	-	TRBJ2-1	-	TGCGCCAGCAGCGGGGGGATACGGGTCGATGAGCAGTTCTTC	CASSGGIRVDEQFF
TRBV28	-	TRBJ1-1	-	TGTGCCAGCAGGCCGGGGGTGAACACTGAAGCTTTCTTT	CASRPGVNTEAFF
TRBV2	-	TRBJ1-6	once	TGTGCCAGCTCAGACCGTCCGACAAATAATTCACCCCTCCACTTT	CASSDRPTNNSPLHF
TRBV6-6	TRBD1	TRBJ2-3	-	TGTGCCAGCTTACGACAGGGGACAGATACGCAGTATTTT	CASLRQGTDTQYF
TRBV4-3	TRBD1	TRBJ1-1	-	TGCGCCAGCAGCCAAGACGGGACAGGGGGGACTGAAGCTTTCTTT	CASSQDGTGGTEAFF
TRBV29-1	-	TRBJ1-2	-	TGCAGCGTTGATCTTATTCAGGCAGCTCCTAACTATGGCTACACCTTC	CSVDLIQAAPNYGYTF
TRBV27	-	TRBJ2-1	-	TGTGTCACTTACAGGGTGGGGTCCTACAATGAGCAGTTCTTC	CVTYRVGSYNEQFF
TRBV5-1	-	TRBJ2-3	-	TGCGCCAGCAGAGCCGATCTCACAGATACGCAGTATTTT	CASRADLTDTQYF